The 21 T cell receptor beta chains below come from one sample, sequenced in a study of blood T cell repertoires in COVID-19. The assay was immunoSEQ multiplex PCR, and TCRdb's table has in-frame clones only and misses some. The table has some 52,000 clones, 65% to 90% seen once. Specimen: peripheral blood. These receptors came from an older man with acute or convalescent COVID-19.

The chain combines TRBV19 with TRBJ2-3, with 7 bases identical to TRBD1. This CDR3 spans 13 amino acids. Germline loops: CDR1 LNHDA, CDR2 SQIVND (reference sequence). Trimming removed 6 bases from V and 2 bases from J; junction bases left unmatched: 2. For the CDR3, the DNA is TGTGCCAGTAGGGGACAGTTCACAGATACGCAGTATTTT. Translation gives CASRGQFTDTQYF.

This CDR3 reads CASSQDVGRGTDTQYF. Written as DNA, the CDR3 is TGTGCCAGCAGCCAAGACGTGGGGAGGGGCACAGATACGCAGTATTTT. J is TRBJ2-3 and V is TRBV3-1 (or the pseudogene TRBV3-2), with TRBD2 identical over 7 bases. This CDR3 is 16 amino acids long. Germline CDR1 is LGHDT and CDR2 is YNNKEL (reference sequence). Trimming at V came to 0 bases and at J to 1 base, leaving 4 bases not matched to a gene.

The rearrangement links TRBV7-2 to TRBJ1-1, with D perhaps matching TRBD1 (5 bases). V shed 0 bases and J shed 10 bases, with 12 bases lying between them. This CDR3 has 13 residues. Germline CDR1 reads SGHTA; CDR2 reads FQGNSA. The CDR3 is CASSLAGRDGAFF. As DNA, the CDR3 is TGTGCCAGCAGCTTAGCGGGGCGGGATGGAGCTTTCTTT.

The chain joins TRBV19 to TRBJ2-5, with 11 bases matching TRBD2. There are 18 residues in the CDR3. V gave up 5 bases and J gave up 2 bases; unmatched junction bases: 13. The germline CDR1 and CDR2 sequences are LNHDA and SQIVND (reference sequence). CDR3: CASSPGLAGSNIQETQYF. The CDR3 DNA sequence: TGTGCCAGTAGTCCCGGACTAGCGGGTTCAAACATACAAGAGACCCAGTACTTC.

For the CDR3, the DNA is TGTGCCAGCAGTCCCCTCGGGGGACAGGGAAGCAATCAGCCCCAGCATTTT. Translation: CASSPLGGQGSNQPQHF. This chain links TRBV28 with TRBJ1-5; 9 bases map to TRBD1. CDR3 length: 17 amino acids. The V gene end was trimmed by 5 bases and the J gene end by 1 base; junction bases not matched to a gene: 9. Looked up from germline, CDR1 is MDHEN and CDR2 is SYDVKM.

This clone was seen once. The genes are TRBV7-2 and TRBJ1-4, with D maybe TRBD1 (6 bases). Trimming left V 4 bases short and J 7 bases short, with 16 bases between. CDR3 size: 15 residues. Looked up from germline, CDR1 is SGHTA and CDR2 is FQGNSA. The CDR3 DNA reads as TGTGCCAGCAGCTCGATGGGGGGGGCGGGTGAAAAACTGTTTTTT. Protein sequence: CASSSMGGAGEKLFF.

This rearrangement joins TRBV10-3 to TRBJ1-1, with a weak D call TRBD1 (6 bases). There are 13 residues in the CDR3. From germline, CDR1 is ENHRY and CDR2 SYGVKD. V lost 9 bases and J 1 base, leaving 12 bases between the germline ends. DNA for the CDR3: TGTGCCATTCGGGCGGACAGGAACACTGAAGCTTTCTTT. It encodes CAIRADRNTEAFF.

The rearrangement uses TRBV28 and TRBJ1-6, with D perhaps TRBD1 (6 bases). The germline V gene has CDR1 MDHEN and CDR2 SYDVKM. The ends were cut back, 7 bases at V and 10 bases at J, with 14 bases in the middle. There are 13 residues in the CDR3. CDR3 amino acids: CASINREGSPLHF. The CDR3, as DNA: TGTGCCAGCATCAACAGGGAGGGGTCACCCCTCCACTTT.

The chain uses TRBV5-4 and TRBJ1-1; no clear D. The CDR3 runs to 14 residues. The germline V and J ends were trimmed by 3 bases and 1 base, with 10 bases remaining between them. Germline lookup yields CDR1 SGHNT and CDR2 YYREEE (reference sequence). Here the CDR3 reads CASSSNTGNTEAFF. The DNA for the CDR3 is TGTGCCAGCAGCTCCAACACGGGGAACACTGAAGCTTTCTTT.

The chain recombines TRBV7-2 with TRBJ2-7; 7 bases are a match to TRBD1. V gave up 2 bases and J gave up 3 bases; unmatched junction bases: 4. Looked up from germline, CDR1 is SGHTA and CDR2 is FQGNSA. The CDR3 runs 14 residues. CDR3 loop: CASSLRDRLYEQYF. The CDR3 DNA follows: TGTGCCAGCAGCTTACGGGACAGACTCTACGAGCAGTACTTC.

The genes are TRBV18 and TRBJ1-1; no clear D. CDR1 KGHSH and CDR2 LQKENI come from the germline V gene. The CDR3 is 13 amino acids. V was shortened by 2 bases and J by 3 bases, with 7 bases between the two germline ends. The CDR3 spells CASSPGLYTEAFF. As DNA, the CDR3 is TGTGCCAGCTCACCAGGACTGTACACTGAAGCTTTCTTT.

In DNA form, the CDR3 reads TGTGCCAGCAGCTTAGTGGGCAGGGGTATATTTCATAGCAATCAGCCCCAGCATTTT. Protein: CASSLVGRGIFHSNQPQHF. The V call is TRBV7-2, the J call TRBJ1-5; TRBD1 is a possible D gene (6 bases). The length of the CDR3 is 19 residues. The germline gives CDR1 SGHTA, CDR2 FQGNSA. V dropped 1 base and J dropped 0 bases, with 19 bases sitting between them.

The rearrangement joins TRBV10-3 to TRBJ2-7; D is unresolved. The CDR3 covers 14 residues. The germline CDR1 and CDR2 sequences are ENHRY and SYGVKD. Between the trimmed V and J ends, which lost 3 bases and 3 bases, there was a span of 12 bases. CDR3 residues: CAISDLGVIYEQYF. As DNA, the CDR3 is TGTGCCATCAGTGATCTCGGAGTCATCTACGAGCAGTACTTC.

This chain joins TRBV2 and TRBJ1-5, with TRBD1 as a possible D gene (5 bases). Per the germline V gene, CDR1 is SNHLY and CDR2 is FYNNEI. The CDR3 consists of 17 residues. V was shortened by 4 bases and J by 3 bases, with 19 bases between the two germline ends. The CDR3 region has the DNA TGTGCCAGCAGTGCCAATAACCCGGGACTAGTCAATCAGCCCCAGCATTTT. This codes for CASSANNPGLVNQPQHF.

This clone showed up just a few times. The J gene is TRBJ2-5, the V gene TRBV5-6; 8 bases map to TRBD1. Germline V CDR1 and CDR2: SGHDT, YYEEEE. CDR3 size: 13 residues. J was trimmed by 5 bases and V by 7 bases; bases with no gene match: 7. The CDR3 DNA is TGTGCCAGCGCGCCCGGGACAGGCGAGACCCAGTACTTC. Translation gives CASAPGTGETQYF.

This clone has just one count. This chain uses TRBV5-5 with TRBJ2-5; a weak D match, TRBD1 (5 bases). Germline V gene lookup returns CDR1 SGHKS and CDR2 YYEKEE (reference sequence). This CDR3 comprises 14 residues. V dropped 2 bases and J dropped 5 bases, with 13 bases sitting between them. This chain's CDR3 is CASSLSVGRETQYF. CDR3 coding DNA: TGTGCCAGCAGCTTAAGTGTGGGGCGGGAGACCCAGTACTTC.

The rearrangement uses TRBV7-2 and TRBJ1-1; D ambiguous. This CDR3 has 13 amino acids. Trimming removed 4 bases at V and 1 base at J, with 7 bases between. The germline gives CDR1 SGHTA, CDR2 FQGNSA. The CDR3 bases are TGTGCCAGCAGCTCGGACTCGAACACTGAAGCTTTCTTT. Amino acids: CASSSDSNTEAFF.

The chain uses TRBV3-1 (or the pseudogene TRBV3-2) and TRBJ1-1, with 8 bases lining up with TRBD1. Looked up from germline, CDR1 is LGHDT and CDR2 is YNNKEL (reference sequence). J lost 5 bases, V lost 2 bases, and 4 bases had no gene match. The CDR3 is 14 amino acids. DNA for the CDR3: TGTGCCAGCAGCCAACTGACAGGGGAGACTGAAGCTTTCTTT. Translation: CASSQLTGETEAFF.

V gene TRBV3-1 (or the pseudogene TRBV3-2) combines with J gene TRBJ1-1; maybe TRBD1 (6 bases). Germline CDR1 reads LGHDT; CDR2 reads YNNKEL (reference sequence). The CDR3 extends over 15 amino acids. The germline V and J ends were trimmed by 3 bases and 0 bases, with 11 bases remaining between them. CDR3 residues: CASSHNDRMNTEAFF. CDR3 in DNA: TGTGCCAGCAGCCACAATGACAGGATGAACACTGAAGCTTTCTTT.

In DNA, the CDR3 is TGTGCCAGTAGTTACAGGGGGCACTATACTGAAGCTTTCTTT. This codes for CASSYRGHYTEAFF. V is TRBV19 and J is TRBJ1-1; 9 positions agree with TRBD1. The CDR3 consists of 14 residues. The V and J ends lost 5 bases and 5 bases, in that order; junction bases with no gene match: 6. Germline V gives CDR1 LNHDA, CDR2 SQIVND (reference sequence).

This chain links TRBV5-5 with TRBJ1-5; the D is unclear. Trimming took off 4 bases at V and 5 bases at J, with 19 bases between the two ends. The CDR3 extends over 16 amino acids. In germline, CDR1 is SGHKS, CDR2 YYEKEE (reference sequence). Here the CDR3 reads CASSLGVVSEYQPQHF. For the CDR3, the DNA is TGTGCCAGCAGCCTAGGAGTGGTCAGCGAGTATCAGCCCCAGCATTTT.